The 9 T cell receptor beta chains listed next were all sequenced from one sample in a study of cytomegalovirus exposure and HLA in healthy donors. Both 60 Vbeta primers and 13 Jbeta primers went into the PCR. Some clones are missing from TCRdb's copy, which holds only in-frame ones; the method was immunoSEQ multiplex PCR. This sample has about 110,000 clones; 73% occur once, and the top ten carry roughly 8.2%. The sequencing sample was made of PBMCs. The origin of the receptors is a man aged 30-40 years in good health and CMV-seronegative.

This clone has just a few counts. The chain links TRBV6-1 to TRBJ2-7; possible D gene TRBD1, 6 bases. The CDR3 consists of 12 residues. Per germline, CDR1 MNHNS and CDR2 SASEGT. V lost 8 bases to trimming and J lost 2 bases, with 10 bases between them. The CDR3 spells CASSGDTYEQYF. In nucleotides, the CDR3 is TGTGCCAGCTCAGGGGATACCTACGAGCAGTACTTC.

The chain employs TRBV9 and TRBJ2-1; 9 positions agree with TRBD2. V was pared by 3 bases and J by 1 base, with 2 bases of the junction left unmatched. In germline, CDR1 is SGDLS, CDR2 YYNGEE. This CDR3 region has 15 residues. CDR3 region: CASSESGRSYNEQFF. For the CDR3, the DNA is TGTGCCAGCAGCGAAAGCGGGAGGTCCTACAATGAGCAGTTCTTC.

The J gene is TRBJ1-5, the V gene TRBV6-1; 7 bases map to TRBD1. Germline V gene data show CDR1 as MNHNS and CDR2 as SASEGT. The CDR3 loop spans 13 amino acids. Losses at the gene ends were 10 bases for V and 2 bases for J; bases not matched to a gene: 5. As DNA, the CDR3 is TGTGCCACACAGGGGTGGGGCAATCAGCCCCAGCATTTT. Translation gives CATQGWGNQPQHF.

The chain employs TRBV2 and TRBJ2-1; 10 bases map to TRBD1. V lost 8 bases and J lost 0; bases outside the gene matches: 16. Germline V gene data show CDR1 as SNHLY and CDR2 as FYNNEI. The CDR3 is 19 residues long. In DNA form, the CDR3 reads TGTGCCAGCGAGCCAGGACAGGGGGTCGGGGGGCCCTCCTACAATGAGCAGTTCTTC. Amino acids: CASEPGQGVGGPSYNEQFF.

This clone was found once. The chain combines TRBV12-5 with TRBJ2-7, with 8 bases aligning to TRBD1. This CDR3 contains 16 residues. V was pared by 2 bases and J by 0 bases, with 6 bases of the junction left unmatched. CDR1 and CDR2 from the germline V gene are LGHNT and FRNRAP. Written as DNA, the CDR3 is TGTGCTAGTGGTTTGTCGGGGCAGGGGGCCTCCTACGAGCAGTACTTC. Encoded protein: CASGLSGQGASYEQYF.

J is TRBJ2-1 and V is TRBV29-1; 16 nucleotides agree with TRBD2. Germline V CDR1 and CDR2: SQVTM, ANQGSEA. This CDR3 has 20 residues. Unmatched junction bases numbered 13, after V lost 0 bases and J lost 5 bases. This CDR3 is CSVEDRAGTSGRAKDNEQFF. The DNA for the CDR3 is TGCAGCGTTGAAGATAGGGCAGGGACTAGCGGGAGGGCGAAGGACAATGAGCAGTTCTTC.

This rearrangement joins TRBV5-5 to TRBJ1-6; 7 nucleotides line up with TRBD1. This CDR3 is 16 amino acids long. V lost 4 bases to trimming and J lost 0 bases; unmatched junction nucleotides: 4. Germline V lookup: CDR1 SGHKS, CDR2 YYEKEE (reference sequence). The CDR3 loop reads CASSTRDSSYNSPLHF. CDR3 DNA: TGTGCCAGCAGCACTAGGGACAGCTCCTATAATTCACCCCTCCACTTT. Together with reference TRBV5-5 and TRBJ1-6, the CDR3 gives the full variable domain: DAGVTQSPTHLIKTRGQQVTLRCSPISGHKSVSWYQQVLGQGPQFIFQYYEKEERGRGNFPDRFSARQFPNYSSELNVNALLLGDSALYLCASSTRDSSYNSPLHFGNGTRLTVT.

The chain carries TRBV6-6 and TRBJ2-3, with TRBD1 identical over 10 bases. The V and J ends lost 5 bases and 1 base, in that order; junction bases with no gene match: 6. Per germline, CDR1 MNHNY and CDR2 SVGAGI (reference sequence). The CDR3 runs to 16 residues. In DNA form, the CDR3 reads TGTGCCAGCAGTGCGTCCGGGACAGGGGGCACAGATACGCAGTATTTT. Protein sequence: CASSASGTGGTDTQYF.

There are a few counts of this clone. V is TRBV19 and J is TRBJ1-1; no clear D. The germline CDR1 and CDR2 sequences are LNHDA and SQIVND (reference sequence). There are 13 residues in the CDR3. V gave up 3 bases and J gave up 2 bases, with 7 bases separating them. CDR3 coding DNA: TGTGCCAGTAGTATGTGGGCCAACACTGAAGCTTTCTTT. It is translated as CASSMWANTEAFF.